The source of this T cell receptor beta chain is a study of T cells after somatic rescue of genetic block. Profiled with immunoSEQ multiplex PCR; TCRdb holds only in-frame clones, not every one. The profile shows about 120,000 clones, around nine tenths of them singletons. Sample: peripheral blood mononuclear cells (PBMCs). The TCR was taken from a woman aged 18-29 years.

CDR3 sequence: CASSLQLGGLHNEQFF. The CDR3 DNA is TGTGCCAGCAGTCTACAGCTGGGGGGATTGCACAATGAGCAGTTCTTC. The chain employs TRBV27 and TRBJ2-1, with a possible D match to TRBD2 (6 bases). Germline V lookup: CDR1 MNHEY, CDR2 SMNVEV (reference sequence). This CDR3 comprises 16 residues. V lost 5 bases and J lost 5, with 19 bases in between.